A single sample is the source of the 25 T cell receptor beta chains below, sequenced in a study of Graves' ophthalmopathy and Graves' hyperthyroidism. Researchers took RNA transcripts and amplified TCR beta CDR3 regions from them. Second-round multiplex PCR came after first-round RT-PCR with HTBI primers. TCRdb re-analysed the multiplex PCR reads in MiXCR, keeping a single row per CDR3 protein. The sample contains about 220,000 distinct CDR3 sequences, about 22% of which appear only once. Material: peripheral blood. Every receptor here comes from a woman between 50 and 59 years old with Graves' ophthalmopathy.

Many counts were recorded for this clonotype. This chain joins TRBV7-9 and TRBJ1-6, with D possibly matching TRBD1 (5 bases). With 5 bases removed from V and 9 bases from J, the gap between germline ends came to 11 bases. Per the germline V gene, CDR1 is SEHNR and CDR2 is FQNEAQ (reference sequence). This CDR3 has 13 amino acids. CDR3 amino acids: CASSPRDRSPLHF. In DNA form, the CDR3 reads TGTGCCAGCAGCCCCCGGGACCGTTCACCCCTCCACTTT.

The chain recombines TRBV6-1 with TRBJ2-5; D ambiguous. Trimming removed 2 bases at V and 2 bases at J, with 9 bases between. Germline-derived CDR1 and CDR2 are MNHNS and SASEGT. The CDR3 contains 14 residues. As DNA, the CDR3 is TGTGCCAGCAGTGAACCTGACCCGCAAGAGACCCAGTACTTC. It specifies CASSEPDPQETQYF.

V gene TRBV2 combines with J gene TRBJ1-2, with 9 bases matching TRBD1. The CDR3 extends over 14 amino acids. CDR1 SNHLY and CDR2 FYNNEI come from the germline V gene. V shed 4 bases and J 7 bases; nucleotides not matched to a gene: 7. The CDR3 loop is CASSAEQGASGYTF. For the CDR3, the DNA is TGTGCCAGCAGTGCCGAACAGGGGGCGAGTGGCTACACCTTC.

The chain links TRBV18 to TRBJ2-1; possibly TRBD2 for D (6 bases). Looked up from germline, CDR1 is KGHSH and CDR2 is LQKENI. Deletions cut 6 bases from V and 7 bases from J, with 16 bases between. The CDR3 contains 14 residues. CDR3 DNA sequence: TGTGCCAGCTCCCTATCCCAGGCGGGGAATGAGCAGTTCTTC. Its protein product is CASSLSQAGNEQFF. The full variable domain, in which reference TRBV18 and TRBJ2-1 provide the parts outside the CDR3, is NAGVMQNPRHLVRRRGQEARLRCSPMKGHSHVYWYRQLPEEGLKFMVYLQKENIIDESGMPKERFSAEFPKEGPSILRIQQVVRGDSAAYFCASSLSQAGNEQFFGPGTRLTVL.

This clonotype was observed at least ten times. The rearrangement links TRBV19 to TRBJ1-5; D perhaps matches TRBD1 (5 bases). CDR1 and CDR2 (germline): LNHDA, SQIVND (reference sequence). V lost 6 bases and J 4 bases, leaving 10 bases between the germline ends. The CDR3 loop spans 13 amino acids. Here the CDR3 reads CASRGDANQPQHF. The CDR3 bases are TGTGCCAGTAGAGGGGACGCTAATCAGCCCCAGCATTTT.

This clonotype has a count of ten or more. This sequence joins TRBV28 and TRBJ2-7; TRBD1 matches 8 bases. The germline gives CDR1 MDHEN, CDR2 SYDVKM. After removal of 5 bases from V and 4 bases from J, the junction contained 7 bases not matched to a gene. The CDR3 spans 14 residues. The CDR3 sequence is CASSPQGAAYEQYF. For the CDR3, the DNA is TGTGCCAGCAGTCCCCAGGGGGCAGCATACGAGCAGTACTTC.

This clonotype was observed at least ten times. The chain links TRBV12-3 or TRBV12-4 to TRBJ1-3; D not certain. The V and J ends lost 6 bases and 4 bases respectively, with 13 bases between them. The CDR3 totals 14 residues. In DNA, the CDR3 is TGTGCCAGCAGCGACGGCTCAAGGGGAAACACCATATATTTT. This translates into CASSDGSRGNTIYF.

This clonotype was detected ten times or more. The J gene is TRBJ2-2, the V gene TRBV25-1, with D possibly matching TRBD1 (6 bases). Per germline, CDR1 MGHDK and CDR2 SYGVNS. This CDR3 comprises 15 residues. Trimming removed 5 bases from V and 0 bases from J, with 10 bases in between. DNA of the CDR3: TGTGCCAGCAGTCCCTACAGGGCGAACACCGGGGAGCTGTTTTTT. It translates to CASSPYRANTGELFF.

This clonotype was seen many times. The rearrangement uses TRBV27 and TRBJ2-7; 7 nucleotides line up with TRBD2. V dropped 5 bases and J dropped 7; count of bases not matched to a gene: 14. The germline gives CDR1 MNHEY, CDR2 SMNVEV (reference sequence). The CDR3 totals 15 residues. As DNA, the CDR3 is TGTGCCAGCAGTCCTCCGGGGAGGGGCTGGGTGGAGCAGTACTTC. Its translation is CASSPPGRGWVEQYF.

This clonotype was counted ten times or more. The J gene is TRBJ2-7, the V gene TRBV11-2; D unclear. The CDR3 runs to 12 residues. The germline V gene encodes CDR1 SGHAT and CDR2 FQNNGV. Trimming took 5 bases from V and 2 from J, leaving 7 bases between them. CDR3 in amino acids: CASSLTPYEQYF. The CDR3 coding sequence is TGTGCCAGCAGCCTGACCCCCTACGAGCAGTACTTC.

The CDR3 sequence is CSARLAGGSYEQYF. CDR3 coding DNA: TGCAGTGCTAGACTAGCGGGGGGCTCCTACGAGCAGTACTTC. The rearrangement joins TRBV20-1 to TRBJ2-7; 11 bases line up with TRBD2. Germline V gene data show CDR1 as DFQATT and CDR2 as SNEGSKA (reference sequence). This CDR3 spans 14 amino acids. Losses at the gene ends were 2 bases for V and 0 bases for J; bases not matched to a gene: 0.

This clonotype was seen repeatedly, ten times or more. The gene calls are TRBV20-1 and TRBJ1-6; the D is unclear. Trimming shortened V by 6 bases and J by 0 bases, and 9 bases separated the two germline ends. The CDR3 extends over 14 amino acids. Germline V gives CDR1 DFQATT, CDR2 SNEGSKA (reference sequence). The CDR3 DNA reads TGCAGTGCCCCGGGGAGCTCCTATAATTCACCCCTCCACTTT. Translated, it gives CSAPGSSYNSPLHF.

This clonotype was counted many times. The CDR3 loop reads CASRTAGLGDQPQHF. For the CDR3, the DNA is TGTGCCAGTAGGACCGCGGGGCTGGGCGATCAGCCCCAGCATTTT. This rearrangement joins TRBV19 to TRBJ1-5, with D maybe TRBD1 (5 bases). CDR1 is LNHDA and CDR2 is SQIVND in the germline V gene (reference sequence). The CDR3 loop spans 15 amino acids. The V end was cut by 6 bases, the J end by 5 bases, with 17 bases between.

Ten or more counts support this clonotype. This chain joins TRBV28 and TRBJ2-5; the match to TRBD1 covers 9 bases. The CDR3 has 15 amino acids. Per germline, CDR1 MDHEN and CDR2 SYDVKM. V was pared by 5 bases and J by 4 bases, with 8 bases of the junction left unmatched. The CDR3 sequence: CASSRPGQGGETQYF. The CDR3, as DNA: TGTGCCAGCAGTCGTCCGGGACAGGGAGGAGAGACCCAGTACTTC.

J is TRBJ2-7 and V is TRBV9; D gene ambiguous. The CDR3 runs 13 residues. Trimming shortened V by 0 bases and J by 6 bases, and 10 bases separated the two germline ends. Germline CDR1 and CDR2: SGDLS and YYNGEE. The CDR3 nucleotides read TGTGCCAGCAGCGTAGGAATGACCCCCGAGCAGTACTTC. It translates to CASSVGMTPEQYF.

The gene calls are TRBV6-5 and TRBJ2-7, with D unclear. In germline, CDR1 is MNHEY, CDR2 SVGAGI. CDR3 length: 15 residues. V was pared by 2 bases and J by 2 bases, with 13 bases between. This CDR3 reads CASSYTLALPYEQYF. CDR3 bases: TGTGCCAGCAGTTACACGCTCGCCCTCCCCTACGAGCAGTACTTC.

This sequence joins TRBV30 and TRBJ1-2; D ambiguous. The CDR3 has 13 amino acids. CDR1 and CDR2 from the germline V gene are GTSNPN and SVGIG (reference sequence). V was clipped by 2 bases and J by 8 bases, with 15 bases between them. The CDR3 coding sequence is TGTGCCTGGAGTAAACCGCGGGGAGGAGGCTACACCTTC. Protein product: CAWSKPRGGGYTF.

This clonotype was picked up a small number of times. The rearrangement uses TRBV19 and TRBJ1-2, with 7 nucleotides matching TRBD1. There are 14 residues in the CDR3. Germline CDR1 and CDR2: LNHDA and SQIVND (reference sequence). V was clipped by 4 bases and J by 8 bases; unmatched bases: 10. The CDR3 bases are TGTGCCAGTAGTACGGGGACAGCCAAAACGGGCTACACCTTC. Protein sequence: CASSTGTAKTGYTF.

This clonotype has just a few counts. The V and J genes are TRBV9 and TRBJ2-7; D not certain. The CDR3 is 15 residues long. The germline V and J ends were trimmed by 0 bases and 5 bases, with 15 bases remaining between them. The germline CDR1 and CDR2 sequences are SGDLS and YYNGEE. CDR3 loop: CASSVEGRTANEQYF. The CDR3 nucleotides are TGTGCCAGCAGCGTAGAAGGCAGAACCGCTAACGAGCAGTACTTC.

This clonotype was counted at least ten times. The genes are TRBV5-1 and TRBJ2-2; weak D call: TRBD2 (5 bases). Looked up from germline, CDR1 is SGHRS and CDR2 is YFSETQ. The CDR3 is 15 residues long. V shed 0 bases and J shed 6 bases, with 12 bases lying between them. The CDR3 loop is CASSLVGLAPGELFF. DNA of the CDR3: TGCGCCAGCAGCTTGGTAGGGCTAGCACCCGGGGAGCTGTTTTTT.

This clonotype was observed a few times. The J gene is TRBJ1-1, the V gene TRBV28; D may be TRBD1 (6 bases). V dropped 5 bases and J dropped 3 bases, with 16 bases sitting between them. The CDR3 length is 15 residues. The V gene's germline CDR1 is MDHEN and CDR2 SYDVKM. This CDR3 is CASSPGGAGDTEAFF. CDR3 coding DNA: TGTGCCAGCAGTCCCGGTGGGGCAGGGGACACTGAAGCTTTCTTT.

This clonotype was seen many times. The V call is TRBV6-5, the J call TRBJ2-5; weak D call: TRBD1 (7 bases). The CDR3 has 14 residues. The germline V and J ends were trimmed by 2 bases and 5 bases, with 12 bases remaining between them. Germline V lookup: CDR1 MNHEY, CDR2 SVGAGI. Written as DNA, the CDR3 is TGTGCCAGCAGTTACAAGGCAGGGGGGGAGACCCAGTACTTC. It yields the protein CASSYKAGGETQYF.

This clonotype was counted at least ten times. The V call is TRBV9, the J call TRBJ1-1; 8 positions agree with TRBD1. The germline V gene encodes CDR1 SGDLS and CDR2 YYNGEE. The CDR3 loop spans 13 amino acids. Trimming cost V 3 bases and J 5 bases; bases outside gene matches: 3. This chain's CDR3 is CASSEGDRTEAFF. In DNA form, the CDR3 reads TGTGCCAGCAGCGAGGGGGACAGGACTGAAGCTTTCTTT.

The table lists this clonotype with many counts. The gene calls are TRBV30 and TRBJ1-2; possibly TRBD1 for D (6 bases). Per germline, CDR1 GTSNPN and CDR2 SVGIG (reference sequence). Trimming shortened V by 0 bases and J by 7 bases, and 15 bases separated the two germline ends. The CDR3 length is 14 residues. CDR3 DNA: TGTGCCTGGAGTGTACCGGGGGGCGAGGCTGGCTACACCTTC. Encoded protein: CAWSVPGGEAGYTF.

This clonotype has only a few counts. The chain recombines TRBV30 with TRBJ2-7; D is possibly TRBD2 (6 bases). Germline-derived CDR1 and CDR2 are GTSNPN and SVGIG (reference sequence). Trimming cost V 5 bases and J 0 bases, with 14 bases left between them. The CDR3 runs to 14 residues. The CDR3 loop reads CAWVAGTHSYEQYF. Written as DNA, the CDR3 is TGTGCCTGGGTTGCGGGGACGCACTCCTACGAGCAGTACTTC.